The TCR beta chain described here comes from a study of OX40 agonist ivuxolimab in advanced cancers. As for the study in general: Earlier treatment with anti-PD-1, anti-PD-L1 or anti-CTLA-4 was permitted, and about 40% had received some. Three patients got partial responses; one had hepatocellular carcinoma and two had cutaneous melanoma.

Here immunoSEQ multiplex PCR was the method, and the copy in TCRdb shows in-frame clones only, minus some. The sample includes about 100,000 clones, less than 95% of them seen just once. This clone appeared a single time. Its antigen is unidentified. The CDR3 has 13 amino acids. Trimming took off 3 bases at V and 1 base at J, with 7 bases between the two ends. From germline, CDR1 is SGHDT and CDR2 YYEEEE. Baseline was the first blood sampling point, followed by cycle 4 day 1 and cycle 7 day 1. Study-level points and caveats: Some of the lowest clonal expansion was seen in partial responders at 0.1-3.0 mg/kg.

This sequence originates from an adult with an advanced solid tumor such as melanoma, head and neck, liver or kidney cancer. This specimen was CD4+ or CD8+ T cells sorted from blood, taken in a trial of the OX40 agonist ivuxolimab. This chain links TRBV5-6 with TRBJ2-5, with D possibly matching TRBD2 (6 bases). Written as DNA, the CDR3 is TGTGCCAGCAGCTCGGGAGCCCAAGAGACCCAGTACTTC. It encodes CASSSGAQETQYF. Full variable domain (remainder filled in from reference TRBV5-6 and TRBJ2-5): DAGVTQSPTHLIKTRGQQVTLRCSPKSGHDTVSWYQQALGQGPQFIFQYYEEEERQRGNFPDRFSGHQFPNYSSELNVNALLLGDSALYLCASSSGAQETQYFGPGTRLLVL.